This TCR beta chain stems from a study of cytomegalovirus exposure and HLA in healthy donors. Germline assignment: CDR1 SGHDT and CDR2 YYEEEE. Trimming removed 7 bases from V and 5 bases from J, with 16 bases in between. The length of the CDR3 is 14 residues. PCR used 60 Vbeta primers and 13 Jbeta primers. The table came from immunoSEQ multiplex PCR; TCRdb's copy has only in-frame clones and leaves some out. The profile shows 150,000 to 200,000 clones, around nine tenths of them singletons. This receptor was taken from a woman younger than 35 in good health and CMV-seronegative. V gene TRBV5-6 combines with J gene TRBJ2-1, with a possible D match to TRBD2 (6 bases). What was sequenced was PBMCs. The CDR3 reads CASFRLGGDNEQFF. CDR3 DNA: TGTGCCAGCTTCCGTCTCGGAGGGGACAATGAGCAGTTCTTC.